This T cell receptor (beta chain) comes out of a study of cytomegalovirus exposure and HLA in healthy donors. General study results and limits: Researchers reported from a later analysis that most CMV-associated TCR beta chains appeared HLA-restricted. Immune exposure was documented only through CMV serostatus.

This clone has only one observation. As yet, its antigen is unknown. From germline, CDR1 is MNHNY and CDR2 SVGAGI (reference sequence). The CDR3 has 14 residues. The junction had 10 bases not matched to a gene; V was cut back by 6 bases and J by 8 bases. Likely unrecorded immune exposures existed in these nominally healthy donors. 60 Vbeta and 13 Jbeta primers were used in PCR. Assay: immunoSEQ multiplex PCR; the TCRdb copy retains only in-frame clones and omits some. The sample carries 100,000 to 150,000 clones, about 80% recorded once. This receptor was obtained from a man aged 25 to 40 in good health and CMV-seronegative. The sample was PBMCs. The V gene is TRBV6-6, the J gene TRBJ1-2, with 9 bases matching TRBD1. In DNA form, the CDR3 reads TGTGCCAGCAGCCAAACAGGGGGCCTGAAGGGCTACACCTTC. Translated: CASSQTGGLKGYTF.